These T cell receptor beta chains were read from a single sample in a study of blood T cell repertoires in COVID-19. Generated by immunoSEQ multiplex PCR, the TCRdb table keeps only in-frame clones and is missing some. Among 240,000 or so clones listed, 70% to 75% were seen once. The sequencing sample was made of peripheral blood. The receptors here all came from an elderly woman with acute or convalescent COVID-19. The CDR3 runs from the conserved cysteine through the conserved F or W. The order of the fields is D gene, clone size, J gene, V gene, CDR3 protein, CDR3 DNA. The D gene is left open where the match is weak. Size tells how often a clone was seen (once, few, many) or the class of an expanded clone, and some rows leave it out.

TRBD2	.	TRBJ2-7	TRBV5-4	CASSPGLADFYEQYF	TGTGCCAGCAGCCCCGGACTAGCGGACTTCTACGAGCAGTACTTC
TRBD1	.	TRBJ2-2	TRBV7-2	CASSSGQGANTGELFF	TGTGCCAGCAGCTCAGGACAGGGGGCTAACACCGGGGAGCTGTTTTTT
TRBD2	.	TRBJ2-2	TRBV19	CATRSGTSGTEYLNTGELFF	TGTGCTACTAGATCGGGGACTAGCGGGACAGAATACTTGAACACCGGGGAGCTGTTTTTT
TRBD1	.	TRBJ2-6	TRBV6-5	CATTRQGPVLTF	TGTGCCACCACCAGACAGGGTCCCGTCCTGACTTTC
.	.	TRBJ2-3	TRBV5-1	CASSAGSVADTQYF	TGCGCCAGCAGCGCGGGTAGTGTTGCAGATACGCAGTATTTT
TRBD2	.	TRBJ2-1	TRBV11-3	CASSLRSWGGSYHEQFF	TGTGCCAGCAGCTTAAGGTCTTGGGGCGGGAGTTACCATGAGCAGTTCTTC
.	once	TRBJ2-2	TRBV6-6	CASSYSRGNTGELFF	TGTGCCAGCAGTTATAGCAGGGGGAACACCGGGGAGCTGTTTTTT
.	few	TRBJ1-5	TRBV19	CASSLAGRVGNQPQHF	TGTGCCAGTAGTCTTGCAGGGAGGGTGGGCAATCAGCCCCAGCATTTT
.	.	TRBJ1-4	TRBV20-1	CSASMGAMGTNEKLFF	TGCAGTGCTAGTATGGGGGCAATGGGAACTAATGAAAAACTGTTTTTT
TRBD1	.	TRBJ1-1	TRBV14	CASSRDRNTEAFF	TGTGCCAGCAGCAGGGACAGGAACACTGAAGCTTTCTTT
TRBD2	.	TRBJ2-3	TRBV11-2	CASIRAGARTDTQYF	TGTGCCAGCATCAGAGCGGGGGCCCGCACAGATACGCAGTATTTT
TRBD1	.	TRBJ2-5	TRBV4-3	CASSLGDRQEETQYF	TGCGCCAGCAGCCTAGGGGACAGGCAGGAAGAGACCCAGTACTTC
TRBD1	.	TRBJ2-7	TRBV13	CASSLGGQGVGSYEQYF	TGTGCCAGCAGCTTAGGGGGACAGGGGGTCGGGAGCTACGAGCAGTACTTC
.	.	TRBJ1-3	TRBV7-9	CASSLVMGPGNTIYF	TGTGCCAGCAGCTTAGTCATGGGGCCTGGAAACACCATATATTTT
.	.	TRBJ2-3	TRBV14	CASSYFSVAGSTDTQYF	TGTGCCAGCAGCTATTTCTCGGTGGCGGGTAGCACAGATACGCAGTATTTT
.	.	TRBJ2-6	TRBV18	CASSKDRGANVLTF	TGTGCCAGCTCAAAAGACAGGGGGGCCAACGTCCTGACTTTC
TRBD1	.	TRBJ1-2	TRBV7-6	CASSLRETGGYGYTF	TGTGCCAGCAGCTTGCGTGAGACAGGGGGCTATGGCTACACCTTC
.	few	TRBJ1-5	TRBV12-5	CASGLEGLGPQHF	TGTGCTAGTGGTTTAGAGGGACTAGGACCCCAGCATTTT
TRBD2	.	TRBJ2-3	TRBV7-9	CASSRASGGGTDTQYF	TGTGCCAGCAGCCGCGCTAGCGGGGGAGGCACAGATACGCAGTATTTT
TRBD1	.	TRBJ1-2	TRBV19	CASTRTGENYGYTF	TGTGCCAGTACCAGGACAGGGGAGAACTATGGCTACACCTTC
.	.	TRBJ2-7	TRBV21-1	CASSKRRTELYSYEQYF	TGTGCCAGCAGCAAACGCCGGACAGAACTTTACTCCTACGAGCAGTACTTC
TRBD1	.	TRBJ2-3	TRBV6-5	CASASGGQGPDTQYF	TGTGCCAGCGCATCGGGGGGACAGGGCCCAGATACGCAGTATTTT
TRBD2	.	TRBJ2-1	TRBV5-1	CASSSVAGGYNEQFF	TGCGCCAGCAGCTCCGTAGCGGGAGGGTACAATGAGCAGTTCTTC
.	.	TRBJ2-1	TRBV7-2	CASSLFQGNHVEQFF	TGTGCCAGCAGCTTATTTCAGGGGAACCACGTTGAGCAGTTCTTC
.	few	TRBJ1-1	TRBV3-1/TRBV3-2	CASSRLSGNTEAFF	TGTGCCAGCAGCCGACTATCCGGCAACACTGAAGCTTTCTTT
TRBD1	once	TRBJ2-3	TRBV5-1	CASSLGGSSTDTQYF	TGCGCCAGCAGCTTAGGGGGCTCAAGCACAGATACGCAGTATTTT
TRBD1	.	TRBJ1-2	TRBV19	CASRRAGTGYGYTF	TGTGCCAGTAGGCGAGCCGGGACAGGCTATGGCTACACCTTC
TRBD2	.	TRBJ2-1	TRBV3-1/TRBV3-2	CASSRRGGNNEQFF	TGTGCCAGCAGCCGGAGGGGAGGGAACAATGAGCAGTTCTTC
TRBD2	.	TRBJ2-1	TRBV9	CASSVAGGPGEQFF	TGTGCCAGCAGCGTAGCGGGGGGGCCCGGTGAGCAGTTCTTC
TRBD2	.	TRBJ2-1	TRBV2	CASSDAGTTYNEQFF	TGTGCCAGCAGTGACGCGGGGACTACCTACAATGAGCAGTTCTTC
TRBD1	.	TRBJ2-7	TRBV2	CASKERGTGGTEQYF	TGTGCCAGCAAAGAAAGAGGGACAGGGGGGACCGAGCAGTACTTC
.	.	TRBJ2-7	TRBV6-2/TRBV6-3	CASSYSIQGTYSYEQYF	TGTGCCAGCAGTTACTCGATTCAGGGGACCTACTCCTACGAGCAGTACTTC
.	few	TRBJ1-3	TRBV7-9	CASSLVSGGNSGNTIYF	TGTGCCAGCAGCTTAGTATCCGGGGGAAACTCTGGAAACACCATATATTTT
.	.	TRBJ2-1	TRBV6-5	CASTPGHNYNEQFF	TGTGCCAGCACCCCGGGACACAATTACAATGAGCAGTTCTTC
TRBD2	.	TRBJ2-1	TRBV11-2	CASRVAGGLGNEQFF	TGTGCCAGCAGGGTAGCGGGGGGGCTAGGCAATGAGCAGTTCTTC
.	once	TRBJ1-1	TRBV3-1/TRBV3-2	CASSQGQDSIF	TGTGCCAGCAGCCAAGGGCAGGACAGCATCTTT
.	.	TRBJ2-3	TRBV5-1	CASSLSGASTDTQYF	TGCGCCAGCAGCTTGAGTGGGGCTAGCACAGATACGCAGTATTTT
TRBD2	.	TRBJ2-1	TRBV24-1	CATSDLAGWFF	TGTGCCACCAGTGATCTAGCGGGATGGTTCTTC
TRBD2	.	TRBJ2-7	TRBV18	CASSPKLAGAYEQYF	TGTGCCAGCTCACCAAAGCTAGCGGGAGCCTACGAGCAGTACTTC
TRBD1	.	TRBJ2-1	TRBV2	CASNGQGLYRGEQFF	TGTGCCAGCAATGGACAGGGTCTGTACAGGGGTGAGCAGTTCTTC
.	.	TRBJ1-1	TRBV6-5	CASSPPQGSTEAFF	TGTGCCAGCAGTCCACCACAGGGTAGCACTGAAGCTTTCTTT
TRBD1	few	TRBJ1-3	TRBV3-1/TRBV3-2	CASSQDSRGPGNTIYF	TGTGCCAGCAGCCAAGACAGCAGGGGGCCTGGAAACACCATATATTTT
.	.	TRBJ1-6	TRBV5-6	CASRPLTPYNSPLHF	TGTGCCAGCAGACCTCTAACCCCCTATAATTCACCCCTCCACTTT
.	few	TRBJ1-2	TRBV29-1	CSVEAAGERYGYTF	TGCAGCGTTGAAGCGGCGGGGGAAAGGTATGGCTACACCTTC
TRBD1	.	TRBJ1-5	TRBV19	CASSTPNRGRNQPQHF	TGTGCCAGTAGTACCCCAAACAGGGGGCGGAATCAGCCCCAGCATTTT
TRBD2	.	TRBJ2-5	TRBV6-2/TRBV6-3	CASSDPRVAGGETQYF	TGTGCCAGCAGTGACCCCAGGGTAGCGGGGGGGGAGACCCAGTACTTC
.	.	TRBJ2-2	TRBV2	CASRTLGTTLTGELFF	TGTGCCAGCAGAACTCTAGGGACAACCTTAACCGGGGAGCTGTTTTTT
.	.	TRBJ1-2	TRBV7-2	CASSLVAGALF	TGTGCCAGCAGCTTAGTGGCAGGGGCCCTCTTC
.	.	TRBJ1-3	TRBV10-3	CAISESGGTPSGNTIYF	TGTGCCATCAGTGAGTCGGGGGGGACACCCTCTGGAAACACCATATATTTT
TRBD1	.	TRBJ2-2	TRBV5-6	CASSAGQGAPGELFF	TGTGCCAGCAGCGCGGGACAGGGGGCGCCCGGGGAGCTGTTTTTT
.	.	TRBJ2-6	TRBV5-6	CASSLGLDSGANVLTF	TGTGCCAGCAGCTTGGGCCTAGACTCTGGGGCCAACGTCCTGACTTTC
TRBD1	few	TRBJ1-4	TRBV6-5	CASSPVGTVDEKLFF	TGTGCCAGCAGTCCCGTAGGGACAGTAGATGAAAAACTGTTTTTT
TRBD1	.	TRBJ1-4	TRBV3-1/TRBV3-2	CASSEGDSRGEKLFF	TGTGCCAGCAGCGAAGGGGACAGTCGGGGTGAAAAACTGTTTTTT
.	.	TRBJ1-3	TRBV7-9	CASSFLVGAPSGNTIYF	TGTGCCAGCAGCTTTTTGGTGGGCGCACCCTCTGGAAACACCATATATTTT
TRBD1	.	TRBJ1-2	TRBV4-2	CASSQDKGYRGLGYTF	TGTGCCAGCAGCCAAGATAAGGGTTACAGGGGACTGGGCTACACCTTC
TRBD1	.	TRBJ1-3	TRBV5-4	CASSQGQVSSGNTIYF	TGTGCCAGCAGCCAGGGACAGGTTAGCTCTGGAAACACCATATATTTT
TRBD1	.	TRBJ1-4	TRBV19	CASKRYGGQSPKATNEKLFF	TGTGCCAGTAAAAGGTATGGGGGACAGAGTCCAAAAGCAACTAATGAAAAACTGTTTTTT
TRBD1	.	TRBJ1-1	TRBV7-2	CASSRSGTVNTEAFF	TGTGCCAGCAGCCGTTCCGGGACAGTGAACACTGAAGCTTTCTTT